The 27 T cell receptor beta chains given below trace back to one sample, sequenced in a study of cytotoxic CD8 clonotypes in ibrutinib-treated CLL (dated by TCRdb to about 2021). This specimen's time point label, per the study, means: 20 to 25 months on ibrutinib. The receptor library was made with the immunoSEQ multiplex PCR assay. TCRdb retrieved this table from immuneACCESS and kept in-frame rearrangements only. Not all clones are present; in checked studies, unresolved V genes account for under half, and no reason is known for the remainder. The sample has about 200,000 clones on record, about 72% of them singletons. The ten top clones hold under 15% of the sample. This material consisted of PBMCs, taken after 24 months of ibrutinib treatment. Source of these receptors: a human donor with chronic lymphocytic leukemia.

This clone came up a few times. The chain links TRBV7-2 to TRBJ1-2; D may be TRBD1 (6 bases). Germline V gene data show CDR1 as SGHTA and CDR2 as FQGNSA. Trimming shortened V by 5 bases and J by 2 bases, and 9 bases separated the two germline ends. This CDR3 is built from 13 residues. CDR3 nucleotide sequence: TGTGCCAGCAGCAACAGGGTAAACTATGGCTACACCTTC. It is translated as CASSNRVNYGYTF.

This clone was seen more than once but under ten times. The rearrangement uses TRBV10-2 and TRBJ2-1; TRBD2 matches 11 bases. The germline gives CDR1 WSHSY, CDR2 SAAADI. This CDR3 is built from 15 residues. The V gene end was trimmed by 3 bases and the J gene end by 4 bases; junction bases not matched to a gene: 2. The CDR3 here is CASSDRLAGYNEQFF. The CDR3 DNA follows: TGCGCCAGCAGTGACCGACTAGCGGGATACAATGAGCAGTTCTTC.

The count of this clone is one. The J gene is TRBJ1-2, the V gene TRBV2, with 12 nucleotides matching TRBD1. There are 19 residues in the CDR3. Per the germline V gene, CDR1 is SNHLY and CDR2 is FYNNEI. The J segment lost 3 bases and the V segment lost 8 bases, leaving 19 bases of the junction unmatched. CDR3 residues: CASGLVIPGQGAPDYGYTF. In nucleotides, the CDR3 is TGTGCCAGCGGACTTGTCATCCCGGGACAGGGGGCGCCTGACTATGGCTACACCTTC. Using reference TRBV2 and TRBJ1-2 for the parts outside the CDR3, the full variable domain is EPEVTQTPSHQVTQMGQEVILRCVPISNHLYFYWYRQILGQKVEFLVSFYNNEISEKSEIFDDQFSVERPDGSNFTLKIRSTKLEDSAMYFCASGLVIPGQGAPDYGYTFGSGTRLTVV.

This clone turned up a few times. The chain carries TRBV5-4 and TRBJ2-1; 7 bases are shared with TRBD2. V lost 4 bases, J lost 5 bases, and 6 bases stayed unmatched. CDR3 size: 14 residues. Germline V lookup: CDR1 SGHNT, CDR2 YYREEE (reference sequence). CDR3 protein: CASSQRAGDNEQFF. The CDR3 DNA reads as TGTGCCAGCAGCCAACGGGCGGGAGACAATGAGCAGTTCTTC. The full variable domain, in which reference TRBV5-4 and TRBJ2-1 provide the parts outside the CDR3, is ETGVTQSPTHLIKTRGQQVTLRCSSQSGHNTVSWYQQALGQGPQFIFQYYREEENGRGNFPPRFSGLQFPNYSSELNVNALELDDSALYLCASSQRAGDNEQFFGPGTRLTVL.

The chain carries TRBV29-1 and TRBJ2-4; D is unclear. This CDR3 has 16 amino acids. CDR1 is SQVTM and CDR2 is ANQGSEA in the germline V gene. The ends were cut back, 7 bases at V and 0 bases at J, with 19 bases in the middle. CDR3 residues: CSARDGQPLAKNIQYF. CDR3 bases: TGCAGCGCCCGCGACGGGCAGCCCTTAGCCAAAAACATTCAGTACTTC.

CDR3 sequence (DNA): TGTGCCAGCAGTTACAAGCCTAGCGGGAGGTTGGAGACCCAGTACTTC. Translating it yields CASSYKPSGRLETQYF. This sequence joins TRBV6-5 and TRBJ2-5; 11 nucleotides line up with TRBD2. V trimming: 2 bases; J trimming: 5 bases; junction bases outside the gene matches: 7. The CDR3 consists of 16 residues. The germline gives CDR1 MNHEY, CDR2 SVGAGI.

This clone was seen a handful of times. The chain links TRBV27 to TRBJ1-2; possibly TRBD1 for D (5 bases). Germline loops: CDR1 MNHEY, CDR2 SMNVEV (reference sequence). The CDR3 is made up of 13 amino acids. V was cut by 0 bases and J by 6 bases, with 8 bases left in between. CDR3 DNA sequence: TGTGCCAGCAGTTTATCCCGGGGCGATGGCTACACCTTC. As protein: CASSLSRGDGYTF.

This clone was counted many times. The gene calls are TRBV4-2 and TRBJ2-2; the match to TRBD2 covers 11 bases. The trim removed 1 base at V and 4 bases at J, leaving 8 bases unmatched. Germline V gives CDR1 LGHNA, CDR2 YNFKEQ. This CDR3 contains 18 residues. The CDR3 is CASSQGLGLAGLTGELFF. CDR3 nucleotide sequence: TGTGCCAGCAGCCAAGGACTTGGACTAGCGGGTCTCACCGGGGAGCTGTTTTTT.

This chain connects TRBV7-2 to TRBJ2-7, with 7 positions matching TRBD1. With 3 bases clipped from V and 0 bases from J, the junction kept 5 bases outside the gene matches. Per the germline V gene, CDR1 is SGHTA and CDR2 is FQGNSA. The length of the CDR3 is 15 residues. The CDR3 sequence: CASSFTGTVSYEQYF. For the CDR3, the DNA is TGTGCCAGCAGCTTTACCGGGACAGTCTCCTACGAGCAGTACTTC.

The chain joins TRBV4-1 to TRBJ2-1; maybe TRBD1 (5 bases). Trimming removed 6 bases at V and 3 bases at J, with 9 bases between. Germline V lookup: CDR1 MGHRA, CDR2 YSYEKL. The CDR3 extends over 13 amino acids. CDR3 amino acids: CASRPTVYNEQFF. The CDR3, as DNA: TGCGCCAGCAGACCGACAGTCTACAATGAGCAGTTCTTC.

The chain uses TRBV6-6 and TRBJ1-5; D is perhaps TRBD1 (6 bases). The CDR3 spans 14 residues. Germline V CDR1 and CDR2: MNHNY, SVGAGI (reference sequence). Deletions cut 2 bases from V and 4 bases from J, with 9 bases between. The CDR3, as DNA: TGTGCCAGCAGTTACGTCACAGGGAATCAGCCCCAGCATTTT. Translating gives CASSYVTGNQPQHF.

J is TRBJ1-1 and V is TRBV5-1; unclear D gene. With 0 bases removed from V and 1 base from J, the gap between germline ends came to 7 bases. This CDR3 comprises 14 residues. The V gene's germline CDR1 is SGHRS and CDR2 YFSETQ. This CDR3 is CASSLDGENTEAFF. The CDR3 nucleotides read TGCGCCAGCAGCTTGGATGGGGAGAACACTGAAGCTTTCTTT. The complete variable domain, with remaining parts taken from reference TRBV5-1 and TRBJ1-1, reads KAGVTQTPRYLIKTRGQQVTLSCSPISGHRSVSWYQQTPGQGLQFLFEYFSETQRNKGNFPGRFSGRQFSNSRSEMNVSTLELGDSALYLCASSLDGENTEAFFGQGTRLTVV.

This clone was found a few times. The chain couples TRBV7-2 to TRBJ2-7; D not certain. Germline V CDR1 and CDR2: SGHTA, FQGNSA. V was pared by 5 bases and J by 3 bases, with 14 bases between. The CDR3 length is 14 residues. CDR3 sequence: CASSPVGGNYEQYF. CDR3 nucleotide sequence: TGTGCCAGCAGCCCCGTGGGTGGGAACTACGAGCAGTACTTC. Using reference TRBV7-2 and TRBJ2-7 for the parts outside the CDR3, the full variable domain is GAGVSQSPSNKVTEKGKDVELRCDPISGHTALYWYRQSLGQGLEFLIYFQGNSAPDKSGLPSDRFSAERTGGSVSTLTIQRTQQEDSAVYLCASSPVGGNYEQYFGPGTRLTVT.

V and J are TRBV28 and TRBJ1-5; no reliable D call. V lost 6 bases to trimming and J lost 11 bases, with 20 bases between them. Per germline, CDR1 MDHEN and CDR2 SYDVKM. The CDR3 spans 14 residues. The CDR3: CASSLGGGLKAQHF. The CDR3 DNA follows: TGTGCCAGCAGCCTCGGCGGAGGGTTAAAGGCCCAGCATTTT.

The gene calls are TRBV5-4 and TRBJ1-1; 7 bases match TRBD1. This CDR3 spans 15 amino acids. From germline, CDR1 is SGHNT and CDR2 YYREEE (reference sequence). The J segment lost 2 bases and the V segment lost 4 bases, leaving 8 bases of the junction unmatched. The CDR3 reads CASSLARTGNTEAFF. The CDR3 coding sequence is TGTGCCAGCAGCCTGGCGAGGACAGGAAACACTGAAGCTTTCTTT.

The J gene is TRBJ1-2, the V gene TRBV6-6; D unresolved. The V end lost 2 bases, the J end lost 4 bases, and 11 bases lay between the germline ends. Germline V lookup: CDR1 MNHNY, CDR2 SVGAGI (reference sequence). CDR3 length: 14 amino acids. The CDR3 nucleotides are TGTGCCAGCAGTTACACCCCGACCGCCTATGGCTACACCTTC. It encodes CASSYTPTAYGYTF.

This rearrangement joins TRBV13 to TRBJ2-1; D unresolved. The germline V gene has CDR1 PRHDT and CDR2 FYEKMQ (reference sequence). The V end lost 8 bases, the J end lost 4 bases, and 6 bases lay between the germline ends. CDR3 length equals 11 residues. The CDR3 DNA sequence: TGTGCCAGCGGATTTTACAATGAGCAGTTCTTC. This codes for CASGFYNEQFF.

V and J are TRBV10-3 and TRBJ2-1; D not certain. The ends were cut back, 3 bases at V and 2 bases at J, with 14 bases in the middle. Germline V gene data show CDR1 as ENHRY and CDR2 as SYGVKD. The length of the CDR3 is 16 residues. CDR3 coding DNA: TGTGCCATCAGTGAAGTCGGTGGCGGAACCTACAATGAGCAGTTCTTC. Encoded protein: CAISEVGGGTYNEQFF.

The chain carries TRBV5-6 and TRBJ1-1; a weak D match, TRBD1 (6 bases). Germline lookup yields CDR1 SGHDT and CDR2 YYEEEE. There are 17 residues in the CDR3. V was shortened by 0 bases and J by 0 bases, with 15 bases between the two germline ends. Here the CDR3 reads CASSLVRDIGLNTEAFF. The CDR3 nucleotides read TGTGCCAGCAGCTTGGTTCGGGACATCGGTTTGAACACTGAAGCTTTCTTT.

The CDR3 region is CASSQDRSDLTRRNIQYF. In DNA, the CDR3 is TGCGCCAGCAGCCAAGATAGATCGGACCTAACCCGGAGAAACATTCAGTACTTC. The gene calls are TRBV4-1 and TRBJ2-4, with unresolved D. V gave up 0 bases and J gave up 6 bases, with 21 bases separating them. This CDR3 has 18 residues. The V gene's germline CDR1 is MGHRA and CDR2 YSYEKL.

The chain joins TRBV2 to TRBJ2-7; no clear D gene. Germline V gives CDR1 SNHLY, CDR2 FYNNEI. Trimming cost V 8 bases and J 3 bases, with 17 bases left between them. CDR3 length: 14 residues. CDR3 sequence (DNA): TGTGCCAGCCATAGACTGGCAGATTTCTACGAGCAGTACTTC. Protein sequence: CASHRLADFYEQYF.

This sequence joins TRBV5-4 and TRBJ1-2, with D tentatively TRBD1 (6 bases). CDR1 and CDR2 (germline): SGHNT, YYREEE (reference sequence). The CDR3 contains 14 residues. V was clipped by 4 bases and J by 2 bases, with 12 bases between them. The CDR3 DNA reads TGTGCCAGCAGCCCCGGACAGTTAAACTATGGCTACACCTTC. Amino acids: CASSPGQLNYGYTF.

V and J are TRBV11-2 and TRBJ1-2; D gene unclear. The length of the CDR3 is 12 residues. Trimming took 5 bases from V and 8 from J, leaving 12 bases between them. Germline-derived CDR1 and CDR2 are SGHAT and FQNNGV. The CDR3 loop reads CASSTGRWGYTF. The CDR3 DNA is TGTGCCAGCAGCACCGGCCGGTGGGGCTACACCTTC.

This clone was seen more than once but under ten times. The rearrangement uses TRBV4-3 and TRBJ2-7; TRBD2 aligns across 11 bases. The CDR3 runs to 14 residues. Looked up from germline, CDR1 is LGHNA and CDR2 is YSLEER. V shed 5 bases, J shed 3 bases, and the junction held 3 bases outside the gene matches. As DNA, the CDR3 is TGCGCCAGCAGCGACGGGACTAGCGGCTACGAGCAGTACTTC. The encoded protein is CASSDGTSGYEQYF.

The CDR3 sequence is CASSQDSSGANVLTF. The CDR3 DNA is TGCGCCAGCAGCCAAGACAGCTCTGGGGCCAACGTCCTGACTTTC. The chain joins TRBV4-3 to TRBJ2-6; D is unclear. Trimming cost V 0 bases and J 0 bases, with 3 bases left between them. The germline CDR1 and CDR2 sequences are LGHNA and YSLEER. The CDR3 is 15 residues long.

The CDR3: CASSKGPREQYF. CDR3 bases: TGTGCCAGCTCCAAAGGGCCAAGAGAGCAGTACTTC. The genes are TRBV6-5 and TRBJ2-7; D remains unclear. V lost 8 bases, J lost 7 bases, and 15 bases lay in between. The CDR3 has 12 residues. Germline V lookup: CDR1 MNHEY, CDR2 SVGAGI.

The sample holds one count of this clone. The chain uses TRBV2 and TRBJ2-3; a possible D gene is TRBD1 (6 bases). From germline, CDR1 is SNHLY and CDR2 FYNNEI. Trimming removed 7 bases from V and 4 bases from J, with 21 bases in between. This CDR3 is built from 16 residues. CDR3 bases: TGTGCCAGCATCAACAGGGCGCGGCCGGCCGCAGATACGCAGTATTTT. Amino acid sequence: CASINRARPAADTQYF.